This TCR beta chain stems from a study of radiotherapy plus CTLA-4 blockade in lung cancer. General study findings and limits: Among reported predictors of response, early blood T cell clone dynamics with interferon-beta performed best. In blood, tumor-derived TCR clones expanded after radiotherapy plus ipilimumab.

The CDR3 contains 14 residues. Germline CDR1 is MNHEY and CDR2 is SMNVEV (reference sequence). The V end was cut by 5 bases, the J end by 4 bases, with 14 bases between. Produced via immunoSEQ multiplex PCR; TCRdb's table is partial and in-frame only. The sample carries tens of thousands of clones, around 86% recorded once. In chemo-refractory metastatic non-small-cell lung cancer, patients got ipilimumab CTLA-4 blockade together with focal radiation. This clone was picked up one time. Its antigen is undetermined. The sequencing used peripheral blood, collected from a patient treated with radiotherapy plus ipilimumab. This chain links TRBV27 with TRBJ1-1; tentative D call: TRBD1 (6 bases). This receptor was taken from a human donor with non-small cell lung cancer that progressed on radiotherapy plus ipilimumab. CDR3 in DNA: TGTGCCAGCAGTAAAGGGGGGTGGGGCACTGAAGCTTTCTTT. As protein: CASSKGGWGTEAFF.